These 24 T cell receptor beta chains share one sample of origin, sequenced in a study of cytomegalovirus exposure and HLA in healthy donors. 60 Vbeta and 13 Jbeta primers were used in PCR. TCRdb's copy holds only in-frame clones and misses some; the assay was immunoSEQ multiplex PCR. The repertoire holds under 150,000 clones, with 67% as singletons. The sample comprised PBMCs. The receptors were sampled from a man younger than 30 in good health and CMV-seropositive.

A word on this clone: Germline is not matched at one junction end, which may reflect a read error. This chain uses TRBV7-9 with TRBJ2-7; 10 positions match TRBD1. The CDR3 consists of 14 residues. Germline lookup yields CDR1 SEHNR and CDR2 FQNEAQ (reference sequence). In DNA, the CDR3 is TGTTCCAGCAGTCTTACCGGGACAGGGGTCGAGCAGTACTTC. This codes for CSSSLTGTGVEQYF.

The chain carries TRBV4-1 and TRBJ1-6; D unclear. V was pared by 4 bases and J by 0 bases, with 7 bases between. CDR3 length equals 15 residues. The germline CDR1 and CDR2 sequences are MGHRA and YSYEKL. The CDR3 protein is CASSPGSSYNSPLHF. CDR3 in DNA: TGCGCCAGCAGCCCGGGGAGCTCCTATAATTCACCCCTCCACTTT.

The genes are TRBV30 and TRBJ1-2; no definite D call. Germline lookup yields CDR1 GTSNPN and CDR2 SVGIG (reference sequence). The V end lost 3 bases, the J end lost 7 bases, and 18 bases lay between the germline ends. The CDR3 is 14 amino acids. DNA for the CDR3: TGTGCCTGGAGCCTCCCCCTTACTCCTTCTGGCTACACCTTC. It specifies CAWSLPLTPSGYTF.

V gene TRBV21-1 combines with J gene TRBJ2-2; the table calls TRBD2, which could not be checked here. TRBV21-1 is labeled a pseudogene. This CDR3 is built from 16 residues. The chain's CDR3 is CASSKDRTSRAGELFF. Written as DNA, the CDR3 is TGTGCCAGCAGCAAAGATCGGACTAGCAGGGCCGGGGAGCTGTTTTTT.

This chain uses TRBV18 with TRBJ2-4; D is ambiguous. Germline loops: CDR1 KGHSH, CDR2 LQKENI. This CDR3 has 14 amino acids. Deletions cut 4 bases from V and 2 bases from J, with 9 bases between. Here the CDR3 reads CASSHGESKNIQYF. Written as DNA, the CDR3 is TGTGCCAGCTCACACGGAGAGTCCAAAAACATTCAGTACTTC.

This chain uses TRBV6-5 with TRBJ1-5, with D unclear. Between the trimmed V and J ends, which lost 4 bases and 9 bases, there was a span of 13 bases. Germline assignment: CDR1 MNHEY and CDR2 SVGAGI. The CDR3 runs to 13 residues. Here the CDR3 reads CASSSEGGVPQHF. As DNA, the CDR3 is TGTGCCAGCAGTTCCGAGGGTGGAGTGCCCCAGCATTTT.

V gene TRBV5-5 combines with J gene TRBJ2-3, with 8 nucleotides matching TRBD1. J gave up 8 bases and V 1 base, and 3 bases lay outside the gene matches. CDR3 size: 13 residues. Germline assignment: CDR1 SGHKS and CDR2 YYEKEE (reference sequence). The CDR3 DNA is TGTGCCAGCAGCTTGACAGGGGGTGGTACGCAGTATTTT. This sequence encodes CASSLTGGGTQYF.

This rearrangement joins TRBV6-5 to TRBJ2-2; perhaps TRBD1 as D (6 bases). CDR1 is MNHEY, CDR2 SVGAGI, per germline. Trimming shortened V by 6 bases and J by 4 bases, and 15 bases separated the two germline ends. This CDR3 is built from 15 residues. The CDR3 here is CASSLQRGFTGELFF. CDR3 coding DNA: TGTGCCAGCAGCCTGCAGAGGGGGTTCACCGGGGAGCTGTTTTTT.

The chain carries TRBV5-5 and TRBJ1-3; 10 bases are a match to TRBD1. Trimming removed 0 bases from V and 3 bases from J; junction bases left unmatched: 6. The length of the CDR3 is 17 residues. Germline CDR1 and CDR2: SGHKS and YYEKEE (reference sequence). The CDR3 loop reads CASSLARQGAGGNTIYF. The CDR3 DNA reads TGTGCCAGCAGCTTGGCGAGACAGGGGGCGGGTGGAAACACCATATATTTT.

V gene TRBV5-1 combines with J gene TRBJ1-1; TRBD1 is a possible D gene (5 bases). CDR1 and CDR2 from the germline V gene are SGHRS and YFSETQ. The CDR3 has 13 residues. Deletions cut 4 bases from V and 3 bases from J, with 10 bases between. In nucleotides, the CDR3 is TGCGCCAGCAGCGACGGGGGTTACACTGAAGCTTTCTTT. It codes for CASSDGGYTEAFF.

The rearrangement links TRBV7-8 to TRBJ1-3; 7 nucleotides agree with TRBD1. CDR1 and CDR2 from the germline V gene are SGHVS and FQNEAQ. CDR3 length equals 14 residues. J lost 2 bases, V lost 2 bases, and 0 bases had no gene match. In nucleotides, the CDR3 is TGTGCCAGCAGCTTAACAGGGGCTGGAAACACCATATATTTT. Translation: CASSLTGAGNTIYF.

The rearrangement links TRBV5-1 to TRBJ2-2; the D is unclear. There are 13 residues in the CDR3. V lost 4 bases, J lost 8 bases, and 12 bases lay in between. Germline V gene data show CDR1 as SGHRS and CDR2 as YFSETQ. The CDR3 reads CASSNLNSGELFF. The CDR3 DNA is TGCGCCAGCAGCAATCTCAACTCTGGGGAGCTGTTTTTT.

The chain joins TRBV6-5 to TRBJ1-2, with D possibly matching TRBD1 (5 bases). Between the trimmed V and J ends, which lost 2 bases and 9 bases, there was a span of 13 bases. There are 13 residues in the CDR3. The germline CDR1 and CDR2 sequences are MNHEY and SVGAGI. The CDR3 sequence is CASSYQGKGSYTF. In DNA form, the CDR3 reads TGTGCCAGCAGTTACCAGGGAAAAGGTAGCTACACCTTC.

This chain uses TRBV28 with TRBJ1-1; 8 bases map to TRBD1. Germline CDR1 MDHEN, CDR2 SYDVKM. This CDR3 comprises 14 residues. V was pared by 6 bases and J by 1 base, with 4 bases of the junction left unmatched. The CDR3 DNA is TGTGCCAGCAGGAGGGGACAGGCGAACACTGAAGCTTTCTTT. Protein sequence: CASRRGQANTEAFF.

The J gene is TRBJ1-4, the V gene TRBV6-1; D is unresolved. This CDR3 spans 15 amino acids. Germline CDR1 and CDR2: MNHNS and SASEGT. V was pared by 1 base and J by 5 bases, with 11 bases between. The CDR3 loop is CASSEGSLVNEKLFF. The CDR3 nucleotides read TGTGCCAGCAGTGAAGGCAGTCTCGTGAATGAAAAACTGTTTTTT.

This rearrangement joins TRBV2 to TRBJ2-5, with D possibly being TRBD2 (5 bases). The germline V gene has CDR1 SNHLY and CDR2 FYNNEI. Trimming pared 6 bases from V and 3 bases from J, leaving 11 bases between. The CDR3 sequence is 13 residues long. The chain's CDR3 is CASRLDTKETQYF. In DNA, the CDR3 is TGTGCCAGCAGACTAGACACTAAAGAGACCCAGTACTTC.

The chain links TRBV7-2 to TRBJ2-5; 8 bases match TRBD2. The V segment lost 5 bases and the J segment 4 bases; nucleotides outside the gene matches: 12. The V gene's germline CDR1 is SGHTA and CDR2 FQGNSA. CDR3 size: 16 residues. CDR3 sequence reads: CASSPTGLAVPETQYF. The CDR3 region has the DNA TGTGCCAGCAGCCCAACCGGACTAGCCGTTCCAGAGACCCAGTACTTC.

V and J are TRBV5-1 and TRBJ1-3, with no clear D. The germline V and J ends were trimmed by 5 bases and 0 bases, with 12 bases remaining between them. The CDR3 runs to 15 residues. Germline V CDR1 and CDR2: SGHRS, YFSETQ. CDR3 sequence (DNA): TGCGCCAGCAGAGACCACCGGGGCTCTGGAAACACCATATATTTT. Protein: CASRDHRGSGNTIYF.

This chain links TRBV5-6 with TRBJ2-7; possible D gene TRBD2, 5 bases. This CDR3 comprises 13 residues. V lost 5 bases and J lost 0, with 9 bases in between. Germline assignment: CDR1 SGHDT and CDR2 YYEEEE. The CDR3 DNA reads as TGTGCCAGCAGTCGGGGTAGCTCCTACGAGCAGTACTTC. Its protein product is CASSRGSSYEQYF. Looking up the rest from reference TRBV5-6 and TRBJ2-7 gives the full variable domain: DAGVTQSPTHLIKTRGQQVTLRCSPKSGHDTVSWYQQALGQGPQFIFQYYEEEERQRGNFPDRFSGHQFPNYSSELNVNALLLGDSALYLCASSRGSSYEQYFGPGTRLTVT.

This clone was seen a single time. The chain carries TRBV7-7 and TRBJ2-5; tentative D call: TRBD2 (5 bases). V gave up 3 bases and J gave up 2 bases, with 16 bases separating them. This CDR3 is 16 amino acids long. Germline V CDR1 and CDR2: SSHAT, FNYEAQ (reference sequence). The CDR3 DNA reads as TGTGCCAGCAGCTTTACGGGCATTCGGGGTCAAGAGACCCAGTACTTC. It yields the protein CASSFTGIRGQETQYF.

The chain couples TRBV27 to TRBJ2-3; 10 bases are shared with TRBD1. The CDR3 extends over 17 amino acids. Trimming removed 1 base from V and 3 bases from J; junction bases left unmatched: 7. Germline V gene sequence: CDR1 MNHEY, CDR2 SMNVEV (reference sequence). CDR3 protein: CASSLLGQGGDTDTQYF. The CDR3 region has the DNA TGTGCCAGCAGTTTATTAGGACAGGGGGGGGATACAGATACGCAGTATTTT.

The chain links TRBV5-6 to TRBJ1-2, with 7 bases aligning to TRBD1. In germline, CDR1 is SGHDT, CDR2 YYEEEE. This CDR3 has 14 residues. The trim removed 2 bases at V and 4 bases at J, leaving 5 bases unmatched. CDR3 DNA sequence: TGTGCCAGCAGCTTCCGACAGGGATCCTATGGCTACACCTTC. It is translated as CASSFRQGSYGYTF.

Here the CDR3 reads CASSPTTVPDTQYF. The CDR3 DNA is TGTGCCAGCAGTCCCACGACAGTCCCAGATACGCAGTATTTT. The V call is TRBV27, the J call TRBJ2-3; D possibly corresponds to TRBD1 (5 bases). The CDR3 consists of 14 residues. Germline V gene lookup returns CDR1 MNHEY and CDR2 SMNVEV (reference sequence). V was cut by 5 bases and J by 4 bases, with 13 bases left in between.

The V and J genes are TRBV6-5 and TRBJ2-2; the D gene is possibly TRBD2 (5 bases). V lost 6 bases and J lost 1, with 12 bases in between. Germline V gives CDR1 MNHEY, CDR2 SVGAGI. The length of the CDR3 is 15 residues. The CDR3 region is CASRTISWNTGELFF. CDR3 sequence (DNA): TGTGCCAGCAGGACTATAAGTTGGAACACCGGGGAGCTGTTTTTT.